A single sample gave rise to the 15 T cell receptor beta chains below, sequenced in a study of cytomegalovirus exposure and HLA in healthy donors. In the PCR, 60 Vbeta and 13 Jbeta primers were used. Clones were read by immunoSEQ multiplex PCR, and TCRdb kept only the in-frame ones, dropping some. This repertoire shows roughly 100,000 clones, about three quarters found once; its top ten account for about 3.5%. Specimen: PBMCs. These receptors originate from a man aged 40-49 years in good health and CMV-seronegative.

V and J are TRBV28 and TRBJ2-1; a weak D match, TRBD1 (6 bases). Germline CDR1 reads MDHEN; CDR2 reads SYDVKM. Trimming cost V 5 bases and J 0 bases, with 20 bases left between them. The CDR3 is 18 residues long. The CDR3 here is CASSDEHRESGSYNEQFF. The DNA for the CDR3 is TGTGCCAGCAGTGACGAACACAGGGAATCGGGCTCCTACAATGAGCAGTTCTTC.

The rearrangement joins TRBV5-6 to TRBJ2-1; D not certain. This CDR3 has 16 residues. V was shortened by 0 bases and J by 4 bases, with 14 bases between the two germline ends. Germline CDR1 is SGHDT and CDR2 is YYEEEE. This chain's CDR3 is CASSLGIGSSYNEQFF. The CDR3 DNA reads as TGTGCCAGCAGCTTGGGTATCGGTTCATCATACAATGAGCAGTTCTTC.

This clone was counted between two and nine times. The chain combines TRBV28 with TRBJ2-3; possibly TRBD1 for D (5 bases). Germline CDR1 MDHEN, CDR2 SYDVKM. V shed 4 bases and J shed 6 bases, with 11 bases lying between them. This CDR3 comprises 13 residues. The CDR3 region has the DNA TGTGCCAGCAGTTCTGGGGCGCGGGATACGCAGTATTTT. Protein: CASSSGARDTQYF.

V gene TRBV5-4 combines with J gene TRBJ2-3; D is possibly TRBD2 (6 bases). The V gene lost 5 bases and the J gene lost 1 base, with 11 bases spanning the gap. Germline V CDR1 and CDR2: SGHNT, YYREEE (reference sequence). The CDR3 is 14 amino acids. The CDR3 loop reads CASSWDLGTDTQYF. The CDR3 coding sequence is TGTGCCAGCAGTTGGGACTTAGGCACAGATACGCAGTATTTT.

This clone was counted a few times. The chain links TRBV10-3 to TRBJ1-2; D not resolved. Germline V gives CDR1 ENHRY, CDR2 SYGVKD. V shed 6 bases and J shed 4 bases, with 15 bases lying between them. This CDR3 contains 14 residues. The CDR3 sequence: CAIRANFEGYGYTF. CDR3 nucleotides: TGTGCCATCAGAGCGAACTTCGAGGGCTATGGCTACACCTTC.

The V call is TRBV29-1, the J call TRBJ2-7, with unresolved D. Between the trimmed V and J ends, which lost 3 bases and 2 bases, there was a span of 8 bases. The V gene's germline CDR1 is SQVTM and CDR2 ANQGSEA. The CDR3 runs 12 residues. CDR3 bases: TGCAGCGTTGAGGGCAGTACCTACGAGCAGTACTTC. Translated: CSVEGSTYEQYF.

The rearrangement links TRBV21-1 to TRBJ1-3. TRBV21-1 is a listed pseudogene. The CDR3 is made up of 15 amino acids. The DNA of the CDR3 is TGTGCCAGCAGCAAAGGTACGGAGGGGGGAAACACCATATATTTT. It encodes CASSKGTEGGNTIYF.

The V call is TRBV2, the J call TRBJ2-5, with TRBD1 matching 7 bases. From germline, CDR1 is SNHLY and CDR2 FYNNEI. Unmatched junction bases numbered 13, after V lost 8 bases and J lost 1 base. The CDR3 spans 16 residues. The CDR3 DNA sequence: TGTGCCAGCTGGGGGCAGGGGGAATTCGGCCAAGAGACCCAGTACTTC. Amino acids: CASWGQGEFGQETQYF.

The chain joins TRBV18 to TRBJ1-1; D gene unclear. This CDR3 spans 15 amino acids. Trimming left V 3 bases short and J 3 bases short, with 14 bases between. Per the germline V gene, CDR1 is KGHSH and CDR2 is LQKENI. The CDR3 reads CASSPSGSQDTEAFF. The CDR3 DNA reads as TGTGCCAGCTCACCCTCGGGATCCCAGGACACTGAAGCTTTCTTT.

The J gene is TRBJ2-5, the V gene TRBV4-2; 12 bases align to TRBD2. CDR1 and CDR2 from the germline V gene are LGHNA and YNFKEQ. V lost 0 bases, J lost 4 bases, and 6 bases stayed unmatched. The CDR3 extends over 17 amino acids. The DNA of the CDR3 is TGTGCCAGCAGCCAAGAGGCTAGCGGGGGGGCCGCAGAGACCCAGTACTTC. It translates to CASSQEASGGAAETQYF.

The chain employs TRBV23-1 and TRBJ2-7; TRBD1 aligns across 9 bases. TRBV23-1 is classed as an ORF, of uncertain function. The CDR3 sequence is 18 residues long. J was trimmed by 3 bases and V by 7 bases; bases with no gene match: 19. CDR3 DNA: TGCGCCAGCACCGTTCCACCGGGACAGGGACTACAAGGCTACGAGCAGTACTTC. It is translated as CASTVPPGQGLQGYEQYF.

V is TRBV2 and J is TRBJ2-2; tentative D call: TRBD1 (6 bases). Trimming removed 11 bases at V and 0 bases at J, with 13 bases between. Germline V gives CDR1 SNHLY, CDR2 FYNNEI. The CDR3 sequence is 14 residues long. The DNA for the CDR3 is TGTGCCGGGCTCCGGACAGCGAACACCGGGGAGCTGTTTTTT. Translated: CAGLRTANTGELFF.

The chain combines TRBV9 with TRBJ1-4; a possible D gene is TRBD1 (6 bases). The CDR3 has 16 amino acids. Germline V CDR1 and CDR2: SGDLS, YYNGEE. V shed 2 bases and J shed 0 bases, with 11 bases lying between them. The CDR3 DNA is TGTGCCAGCAGCGTGGGGGCCCTAACAACTAATGAAAAACTGTTTTTT. The encoded protein is CASSVGALTTNEKLFF.

The chain has TRBV9 and TRBJ2-3, with TRBD1 matching over 7 bases. Germline V gene lookup returns CDR1 SGDLS and CDR2 YYNGEE. J was trimmed by 4 bases and V by 3 bases; bases with no gene match: 11. There are 16 residues in the CDR3. CDR3 sequence (DNA): TGTGCCAGCAGCGCCCAGGGACAGACCCTCGCAGATACGCAGTATTTT. Its translation: CASSAQGQTLADTQYF.

This chain uses TRBV7-9 with TRBJ1-1; 7 nucleotides align to TRBD1. CDR1 is SEHNR and CDR2 is FQNEAQ in the germline V gene (reference sequence). The CDR3 loop spans 15 amino acids. V lost 5 bases, J lost 7 bases, and 13 bases stayed unmatched. Written as DNA, the CDR3 is TGTGCCAGCAGCCCAGCAGGGGGGAGGCACCATGAAGCTTTCTTT. Protein sequence: CASSPAGGRHHEAFF.